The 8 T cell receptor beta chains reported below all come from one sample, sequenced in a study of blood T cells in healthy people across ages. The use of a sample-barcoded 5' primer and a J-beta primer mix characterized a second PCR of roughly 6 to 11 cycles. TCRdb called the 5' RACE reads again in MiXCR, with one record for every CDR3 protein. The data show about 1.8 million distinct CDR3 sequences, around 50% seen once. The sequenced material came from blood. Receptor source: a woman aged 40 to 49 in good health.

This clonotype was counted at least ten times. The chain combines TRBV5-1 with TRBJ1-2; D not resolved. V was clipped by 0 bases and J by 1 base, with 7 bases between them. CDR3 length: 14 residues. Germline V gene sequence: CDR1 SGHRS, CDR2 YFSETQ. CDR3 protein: CASSLDSLNYGYTF. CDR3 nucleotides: TGCGCCAGCAGCTTGGACAGCCTTAACTATGGCTACACCTTC.

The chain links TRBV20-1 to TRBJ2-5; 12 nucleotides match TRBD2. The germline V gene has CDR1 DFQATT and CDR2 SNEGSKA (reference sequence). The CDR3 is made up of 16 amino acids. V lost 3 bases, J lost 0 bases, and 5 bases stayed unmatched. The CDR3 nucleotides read TGCAGTGCTAGCGGCCTAGCGGGGGGGTACCAAGAGACCCAGTACTTC. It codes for CSASGLAGGYQETQYF.

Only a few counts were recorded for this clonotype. The CDR3 loop is CASRRQGSRQETQYF. CDR3 DNA sequence: TGTGCCAGCAGGAGACAGGGGAGTCGGCAAGAGACCCAGTACTTC. The chain recombines TRBV28 with TRBJ2-5, with 8 bases identical to TRBD1. With V trimmed by 6 bases and J by 2 bases, 8 bases remained unmatched. Germline CDR1 and CDR2: MDHEN and SYDVKM. CDR3 length: 15 residues. Looking up the rest from reference TRBV28 and TRBJ2-5 gives the full variable domain: DVKVTQSSRYLVKRTGEKVFLECVQDMDHENMFWYRQDPGLGLRLIYFSYDVKMKEKGDIPEGYSVSREKKERFSLILESASTNQTSMYLCASRRQGSRQETQYFGPGTRLLVL.

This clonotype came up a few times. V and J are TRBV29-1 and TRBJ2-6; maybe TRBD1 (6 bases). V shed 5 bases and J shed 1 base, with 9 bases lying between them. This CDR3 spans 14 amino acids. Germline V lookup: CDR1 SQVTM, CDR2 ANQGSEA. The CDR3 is CSVSTGSGANVLTF. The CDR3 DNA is TGCAGCGTTTCGACAGGTTCTGGGGCCAACGTCCTGACTTTC.

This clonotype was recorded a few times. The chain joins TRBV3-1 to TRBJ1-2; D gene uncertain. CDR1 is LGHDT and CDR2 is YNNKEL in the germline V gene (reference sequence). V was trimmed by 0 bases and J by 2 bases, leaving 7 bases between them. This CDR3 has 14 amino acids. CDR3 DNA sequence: TGTGCCAGCAGCCAAGACACGCAAAACTATGGCTACACCTTC. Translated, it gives CASSQDTQNYGYTF.

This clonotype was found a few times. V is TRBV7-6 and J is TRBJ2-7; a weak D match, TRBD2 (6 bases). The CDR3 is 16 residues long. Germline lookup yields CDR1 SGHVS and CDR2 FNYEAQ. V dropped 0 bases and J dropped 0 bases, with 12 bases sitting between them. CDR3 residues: CASSLALGGSSYEQYF. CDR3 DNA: TGTGCCAGCAGCTTAGCGCTCGGGGGTTCCTCCTACGAGCAGTACTTC.

The CDR3 DNA follows: TGTGCCAGCAGCCTCGGCTTGGGGGCGCCGGTGGAGACCCAGTACTTC. Translation: CASSLGLGAPVETQYF. This sequence joins TRBV27 and TRBJ2-7; TRBD1 might be the D (6 bases). With the DNA end fitting TRBJ2-5 better, the J assignment may be wrong. This CDR3 spans 16 amino acids. The germline V gene encodes CDR1 MNHEY and CDR2 SMNVEV (reference sequence).

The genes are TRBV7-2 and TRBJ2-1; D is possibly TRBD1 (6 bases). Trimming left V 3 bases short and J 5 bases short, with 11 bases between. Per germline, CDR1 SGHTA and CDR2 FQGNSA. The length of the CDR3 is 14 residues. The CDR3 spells CASSFSGQNNEQFF. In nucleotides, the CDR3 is TGTGCCAGCAGCTTTTCCGGACAGAACAATGAGCAGTTCTTC.